This record concerns one TCR beta chain sequence. This sample was included in a study of T-cell memory formation after mild COVID-19. Looked up from germline, CDR1 is SGDLS and CDR2 is YYNGEE. V lost 0 bases and J lost 8, with 11 bases in between. The CDR3 covers 13 residues. TCRdb re-derived calls from the 5' RACE reads in MiXCR, one entry per CDR3 protein. Of 450,000 or so distinct CDR3 sequences in the sample, approximately 25% are singletons; the top ten hold 12%. This TCR derives from an adult woman who had mild COVID-19 (a few samples of this study predate the infection). Cell type and time point are not known. The sample consisted of PBMCs or a T cell subset sorted from them (not recorded which). The rearrangement joins TRBV9 to TRBJ1-1; no definite D call. The CDR3 is CASSVDDGPEAFF. CDR3 bases: TGTGCCAGCAGCGTAGATGACGGCCCCGAAGCTTTCTTT.